The next 18 T cell receptor beta chains were all read from a single sample in a study of early T cells in non-severe SARS-CoV-2 infection. In TCRdb, the 5' RACE reads were re-called with MiXCR into one record per CDR3 protein. The top ten clones hold 5% to 6.5% of a sample with tens of thousands of distinct CDR3 sequences, 5% to 6% of them seen once. The sequenced sample was whole blood, obtained at baseline. The receptors here all came from an adult who was a healthcare worker with PCR-confirmed SARS-CoV-2 infection or an uninfected control (not recorded which).

Notes on this clonotype: A much bigger clone sits one base away, suggesting this may be a read error. For the CDR3, the DNA is TGTGCCAGCGGTTACTCGGAGTATGACTACGAGCAGTACTTC. It codes for CASGYSEYDYEQYF. The chain joins TRBV6-5 to TRBJ2-7; D is undetermined. CDR1 is MNHEY and CDR2 is SVGAGI in the germline V gene. CDR3 length: 14 amino acids.

This clonotype was counted ten times or more. The chain joins TRBV6-5 to TRBJ2-6; no definite D call. The CDR3 loop spans 16 amino acids. Deletions cut 7 bases from V and 1 base from J, with 14 bases between. The germline gives CDR1 MNHEY, CDR2 SVGAGI. CDR3 bases: TGTGCCAGCAACCCAAGTGGTAGTTCTGGGGCCAACGTCCTGACTTTC. The encoded protein is CASNPSGSSGANVLTF.

Many counts were recorded for this clonotype. The rearrangement uses TRBV7-9 and TRBJ2-1; TRBD2 matches 8 bases. The length of the CDR3 is 14 residues. Germline V lookup: CDR1 SEHNR, CDR2 FQNEAQ (reference sequence). J was trimmed by 4 bases and V by 7 bases; bases with no gene match: 6. This CDR3 reads CASIPTGGYNEQFF. The DNA of the CDR3 is TGTGCCAGCATCCCGACGGGAGGGTACAATGAGCAGTTCTTC.

This clonotype was found many times. The chain uses TRBV6-1 and TRBJ1-1; D may be TRBD1 (6 bases). The germline gives CDR1 MNHNS, CDR2 SASEGT. Trimming shortened V by 6 bases and J by 11 bases, and 13 bases separated the two germline ends. There are 11 residues in the CDR3. CDR3 residues: CASRMDSLAFF. The CDR3 DNA is TGTGCCAGCAGGATGGACAGTTTGGCTTTCTTT.

This clonotype was counted many times. The J gene is TRBJ2-7, the V gene TRBV7-2; D gene unclear. V shed 3 bases and J shed 2 bases, with 8 bases lying between them. The CDR3 contains 13 residues. CDR1 and CDR2 (germline): SGHTA, FQGNSA. Here the CDR3 reads CASSFGVAYEQYF. CDR3 nucleotide sequence: TGTGCCAGCAGCTTTGGAGTAGCCTACGAGCAGTACTTC. The full variable domain, its missing parts supplied by reference TRBV7-2 and TRBJ2-7, is GAGVSQSPSNKVTEKGKDVELRCDPISGHTALYWYRQSLGQGLEFLIYFQGNSAPDKSGLPSDRFSAERTGGSVSTLTIQRTQQEDSAVYLCASSFGVAYEQYFGPGTRLTVT.

This clonotype came up many times. This chain uses TRBV2 with TRBJ1-2; D gene ambiguous. The length of the CDR3 is 14 residues. Germline V gives CDR1 SNHLY, CDR2 FYNNEI. Trimming cost V 7 bases and J 2 bases, with 14 bases left between them. CDR3 DNA sequence: TGTGCCAGCACCCCCTCGTTGGAAAACTATGGCTACACCTTC. Its translation is CASTPSLENYGYTF.

This clonotype was recorded many times. V and J are TRBV28 and TRBJ2-2, with 11 bases identical to TRBD2. The CDR3 length is 18 residues. Germline CDR1 is MDHEN and CDR2 is SYDVKM. V lost 8 bases, J lost 0 bases, and 11 bases stayed unmatched. The DNA of the CDR3 is TGTGCCAGCGCATTCTTTCCGGGACTAGCGGCGAACACCGGGGAGCTGTTTTTT. Translated: CASAFFPGLAANTGELFF.

This clonotype was observed many times. The chain employs TRBV5-1 and TRBJ1-6; 9 nucleotides line up with TRBD1. The CDR3 is 16 residues long. Germline CDR1 SGHRS, CDR2 YFSETQ. Trimming removed 6 bases from V and 10 bases from J; junction bases left unmatched: 14. CDR3 bases: TGCGCCAGCACCTCCGGGACAGGGACGCTGAGATCACCCCTCCACTTT. This gives the protein CASTSGTGTLRSPLHF.

This clonotype showed up many times. V is TRBV3-1 and J is TRBJ2-5; no reliable D call. V was clipped by 2 bases and J by 3 bases, with 7 bases between them. Per germline, CDR1 LGHDT and CDR2 YNNKEL (reference sequence). This CDR3 contains 13 residues. The CDR3 sequence: CASSQSGKETQYF. For the CDR3, the DNA is TGTGCCAGCAGCCAATCTGGGAAAGAGACCCAGTACTTC.

This clonotype was seen ten or more times. The chain uses TRBV7-3 and TRBJ2-2; no clear D. Trimming removed 4 bases from V and 1 base from J, with 4 bases in between. The CDR3 sequence is 13 residues long. Germline lookup yields CDR1 SGHTA and CDR2 FQGTGA. CDR3 protein: CASSSRNTGELFF. DNA for the CDR3: TGTGCCAGCAGCTCTCGGAACACCGGGGAGCTGTTTTTT.

The V gene is TRBV5-1, the J gene TRBJ2-1, with D hard to call. The CDR3 consists of 14 residues. Per the germline V gene, CDR1 is SGHRS and CDR2 is YFSETQ. Deletions cut 3 bases from V and 8 bases from J, with 15 bases between. Here the CDR3 reads CASSWTGTGDEQFF. CDR3 sequence (DNA): TGCGCCAGCAGCTGGACGGGCACTGGGGATGAGCAGTTCTTC.

The sample holds many counts of this clonotype. This chain joins TRBV9 and TRBJ1-5, with TRBD1 as a possible D gene (6 bases). The V gene's germline CDR1 is SGDLS and CDR2 YYNGEE. The CDR3 is 15 amino acids. V lost 4 bases and J lost 3, with 14 bases in between. In nucleotides, the CDR3 is TGTGCCAGCAGCCTGGGGCAGGGGATCAATCAGCCCCAGCATTTT. It yields the protein CASSLGQGINQPQHF.

This clonotype occurred many times. This chain connects TRBV28 to TRBJ1-1; D unclear. CDR1 and CDR2 (germline): MDHEN, SYDVKM. The CDR3 consists of 15 residues. With 3 bases removed from V and 0 bases from J, the gap between germline ends came to 11 bases. The CDR3, as DNA: TGTGCCAGCAGTTTGGGGAGGTGGGTGAACACTGAAGCTTTCTTT. This gives the protein CASSLGRWVNTEAFF. The full variable domain, with the rest looked up from reference TRBV28 and TRBJ1-1, is DVKVTQSSRYLVKRTGEKVFLECVQDMDHENMFWYRQDPGLGLRLIYFSYDVKMKEKGDIPEGYSVSREKKERFSLILESASTNQTSMYLCASSLGRWVNTEAFFGQGTRLTVV.

This clonotype was counted a few times. The rearrangement links TRBV20-1 to TRBJ1-1; D remains unclear. V was trimmed by 3 bases and J by 6 bases, leaving 11 bases between them. The length of the CDR3 is 12 residues. The germline V gene encodes CDR1 DFQATT and CDR2 SNEGSKA (reference sequence). CDR3 region: CSAREGNPEAFF. Here the CDR3 DNA reads TGCAGTGCTAGGGAGGGAAACCCTGAAGCTTTCTTT.

The rearrangement links TRBV4-2 to TRBJ2-7; D is possibly TRBD1 or TRBD2 (5 bases each). V was clipped by 4 bases and J by 0 bases, with 10 bases between them. The CDR3 has 14 residues. Per germline, CDR1 LGHNA and CDR2 YNFKEQ. CDR3 residues: CASSPGRASYEQYF. Written as DNA, the CDR3 is TGTGCCAGCAGCCCGGGACGGGCCTCCTACGAGCAGTACTTC.

This clonotype showed up just a few times. The chain joins TRBV30 to TRBJ2-7; possibly TRBD1 for D (6 bases). V lost 8 bases, J lost 6 bases, and 17 bases lay in between. The germline CDR1 and CDR2 sequences are GTSNPN and SVGIG (reference sequence). The CDR3 runs to 12 residues. CDR3 amino acids: CARDTGSAEQYF. The CDR3 DNA sequence: TGTGCCCGAGATACAGGGTCTGCCGAGCAGTACTTC.

This clonotype was observed a handful of times. V and J are TRBV27 and TRBJ2-1, with D tentatively TRBD2 (6 bases). The CDR3 has 14 amino acids. V dropped 8 bases and J dropped 1 base, with 12 bases sitting between them. Germline V gene lookup returns CDR1 MNHEY and CDR2 SMNVEV (reference sequence). The CDR3 sequence is CASRYRGSYNEQFF. CDR3 nucleotides: TGTGCCAGCCGTTATCGGGGGTCCTACAATGAGCAGTTCTTC.

This clonotype has at least ten counts. The chain joins TRBV29-1 to TRBJ2-2, with D unresolved. Trimming pared 7 bases from V and 5 bases from J, leaving 11 bases between. There are 12 residues in the CDR3. Germline V gene lookup returns CDR1 SQVTM and CDR2 ANQGSEA. The CDR3 region is CSAEGVTGELFF. The CDR3 DNA is TGCAGCGCCGAAGGAGTGACCGGGGAGCTGTTTTTT.